The rows below give T cell receptor beta chains drawn from one sample of a study of blood T cell repertoires in COVID-19. The protocol was immunoSEQ multiplex PCR, while the TCRdb copy is restricted to in-frame clones and leaves out a portion. Here the sample spans 300,000 to 450,000 clones, 87% being singletons. The sample comprised peripheral blood. These receptors all stem from a woman aged 55-69 years with COVID-19, enrolled during active disease. CDR3s include the opening cysteine and the closing phenylalanine or tryptophan. The order of the fields is clone size, D gene, J gene, V gene, CDR3 DNA, CDR3 protein. The D gene is left open where the match is weak. A clone size is listed for some rows: how often the clone was seen (once, few, many), or a class if it is expanded.

abundance: NA; d_gene: NA; j_gene: TRBJ1-2; v_gene: TRBV7-2; CDR3nt: TGTGCCAGCAGCGTCGATAGAGACTATGGCTACACCTTC; CDR3aa: CASSVDRDYGYTF
abundance: NA; d_gene: NA; j_gene: TRBJ2-5; v_gene: TRBV4-1; CDR3nt: TGCGCCAGCAGCCAAGGACCCAGGGGTGGACAAGAGACCCAGTACTTC; CDR3aa: CASSQGPRGGQETQYF
abundance: NA; d_gene: TRBD2; j_gene: TRBJ2-3; v_gene: TRBV28; CDR3nt: TGTGCCAGCAGTGTCCCGGCAGCGGGGGCCCTAGCCGGTACGCAGTATTTT; CDR3aa: CASSVPAAGALAGTQYF
abundance: NA; d_gene: TRBD2; j_gene: TRBJ2-1; v_gene: TRBV6-5; CDR3nt: TGTGCCAGCAGTTCCACCGGCGGGGGGGTTTACAATGAGCAGTTCTTC; CDR3aa: CASSSTGGGVYNEQFF
abundance: NA; d_gene: TRBD2; j_gene: TRBJ2-1; v_gene: TRBV4-1; CDR3nt: TGCGCCAGCAGCCAAGAAGCCGGGGGGGCCTACAATGAGCAGTTCTTC; CDR3aa: CASSQEAGGAYNEQFF
abundance: NA; d_gene: TRBD2; j_gene: TRBJ2-2; v_gene: TRBV27; CDR3nt: TGTGCCAGCAGCCCTACGGGACTAGGCACCGGGGAGCTGTTTTTT; CDR3aa: CASSPTGLGTGELFF
abundance: few; d_gene: TRBD1; j_gene: TRBJ1-2; v_gene: TRBV19; CDR3nt: TGTGCCAGTAGTCCAAGGGACAGGGAATTTTATGGCTACACCTTC; CDR3aa: CASSPRDREFYGYTF
abundance: NA; d_gene: NA; j_gene: TRBJ1-2; v_gene: TRBV7-2; CDR3nt: TGTGCCAGCAGCTTATTTAGGGGTCGAGCCTCACATAACTATGGCTACACCTTC; CDR3aa: CASSLFRGRASHNYGYTF
abundance: few; d_gene: TRBD1; j_gene: TRBJ2-7; v_gene: TRBV5-1; CDR3nt: TGCGCCAGCAGCTTGGGAGGGACAGGGCCTTACGAGCAGTACTTC; CDR3aa: CASSLGGTGPYEQYF
abundance: NA; d_gene: NA; j_gene: TRBJ1-1; v_gene: TRBV5-1; CDR3nt: TGCGCCAGCAGCTTTGGGGGGGACACTGAAGCTTTCTTT; CDR3aa: CASSFGGDTEAFF
abundance: NA; d_gene: NA; j_gene: TRBJ1-3; v_gene: TRBV5-4; CDR3nt: TGTGCCAGCAGCGTGTACTCTAGCACGGGAAACACCATATATTTT; CDR3aa: CASSVYSSTGNTIYF
abundance: NA; d_gene: NA; j_gene: TRBJ2-7; v_gene: TRBV7-2; CDR3nt: TGTGCCAGCAGCAACGACAGGGTGGGGGGCGACGAGCAGTACTTC; CDR3aa: CASSNDRVGGDEQYF
abundance: NA; d_gene: NA; j_gene: TRBJ2-1; v_gene: TRBV7-2; CDR3nt: TGTGCCAGCAGCTTAGGGGCAGGGATTGTGGGTGAGCAGTTCTTC; CDR3aa: CASSLGAGIVGEQFF
abundance: few; d_gene: NA; j_gene: TRBJ1-6; v_gene: TRBV2; CDR3nt: TGTGCCACCTCCCGGGACAAACATAATTCACCCCTCCACTTT; CDR3aa: CATSRDKHNSPLHF
abundance: NA; d_gene: TRBD1; j_gene: TRBJ1-5; v_gene: TRBV19; CDR3nt: TGTGCCAGTAGTACCGACAGGGGGCTCGGTCAGCCCCAGCATTTT; CDR3aa: CASSTDRGLGQPQHF
abundance: NA; d_gene: NA; j_gene: TRBJ1-5; v_gene: TRBV4-1; CDR3nt: TGCGCCAGCAGCCAAGATCCGTACAGCAGCAATCAGCCCCAGCATTTT; CDR3aa: CASSQDPYSSNQPQHF
abundance: NA; d_gene: TRBD1; j_gene: TRBJ2-7; v_gene: TRBV6-5; CDR3nt: TGTGCCAGCAAGAGGGAACAGGGGCTGGGCGAGCAGTACTTC; CDR3aa: CASKREQGLGEQYF
abundance: NA; d_gene: NA; j_gene: TRBJ2-6; v_gene: TRBV2; CDR3nt: TGTGCCAGCAGTGAAGGACTCGCCTGGGCCAACGTCCTGACTTTC; CDR3aa: CASSEGLAWANVLTF
abundance: NA; d_gene: TRBD1; j_gene: TRBJ1-1; v_gene: TRBV5-1; CDR3nt: TGCGCCAGCAGCGAGCAGGGGGCTGAGACTGAAGCTTTCTTT; CDR3aa: CASSEQGAETEAFF
abundance: NA; d_gene: TRBD1; j_gene: TRBJ1-1; v_gene: TRBV30; CDR3nt: TGTGCCTGGACGGACAGGGGGCTCCTAGCGGAAGCTTTCTTT; CDR3aa: CAWTDRGLLAEAFF
abundance: NA; d_gene: NA; j_gene: TRBJ1-5; v_gene: TRBV7-2; CDR3nt: TGTGCCAGCAGCTTGGCATCTAGCAATCAGCCCCAGCATTTT; CDR3aa: CASSLASSNQPQHF
abundance: NA; d_gene: TRBD2; j_gene: TRBJ2-3; v_gene: TRBV19; CDR3nt: TGTGCCAGTAGTATTAGCGGGGGGCCTCCAGATACGCAGTATTTT; CDR3aa: CASSISGGPPDTQYF
abundance: NA; d_gene: TRBD1; j_gene: TRBJ2-7; v_gene: TRBV7-3; CDR3nt: TGTGCCAGCAGCCTGGGACAGGGACACGAGCAGTACTTC; CDR3aa: CASSLGQGHEQYF
abundance: NA; d_gene: NA; j_gene: TRBJ1-1; v_gene: TRBV9; CDR3nt: TGTGCCAGCAGCGTTGGAGGCGGGTGGACTGAAGCTTTCTTT; CDR3aa: CASSVGGGWTEAFF
abundance: once; d_gene: TRBD1; j_gene: TRBJ2-7; v_gene: TRBV7-2; CDR3nt: TGTGCCAGCAGCTTGGGGACAGTACTACTCCAGCCCTACGAGCAGTACTTC; CDR3aa: CASSLGTVLLQPYEQYF
abundance: NA; d_gene: NA; j_gene: TRBJ1-1; v_gene: TRBV7-2; CDR3nt: TGTGCCAGCAGCTTATCTTTGAACACTGAAGCTTTCTTT; CDR3aa: CASSLSLNTEAFF
abundance: NA; d_gene: NA; j_gene: TRBJ1-1; v_gene: TRBV6-6; CDR3nt: TGTGCCAGCAGGCGGCCGACAGGCTACACTGAAGCTTTCTTT; CDR3aa: CASRRPTGYTEAFF
abundance: NA; d_gene: TRBD2; j_gene: TRBJ2-2; v_gene: TRBV4-2; CDR3nt: TGTGCCAGCAGCCAAGTGGGGCTAGCGGGGCACACCGGGGAGCTGTTTTTT; CDR3aa: CASSQVGLAGHTGELFF
abundance: NA; d_gene: TRBD1; j_gene: TRBJ1-6; v_gene: TRBV5-1; CDR3nt: TGCGCCAGCAGCTTGGGACAGGGGGCGAATTCACCCCTCCACTTT; CDR3aa: CASSLGQGANSPLHF
abundance: NA; d_gene: TRBD1; j_gene: TRBJ1-2; v_gene: TRBV6-5; CDR3nt: TGTGCCAGCAGTCCCCCCTCCCGGGACAGGAGTAGCTACACCTTC; CDR3aa: CASSPPSRDRSSYTF
abundance: NA; d_gene: NA; j_gene: TRBJ1-2; v_gene: TRBV18; CDR3nt: TGTGCCAGCTCACGAGAGGTCACCTATGGCTACACCTTC; CDR3aa: CASSREVTYGYTF
abundance: few; d_gene: NA; j_gene: TRBJ2-3; v_gene: TRBV3-1/TRBV3-2; CDR3nt: TGTGCCAGCAGCCAAGATAGCAGGGCAGATACGCAGTATTTT; CDR3aa: CASSQDSRADTQYF
abundance: NA; d_gene: TRBD2; j_gene: TRBJ2-3; v_gene: TRBV3-1/TRBV3-2; CDR3nt: TGTGCCAGCAGCCAGCGGGGGGGCGCTTTAGATACGCAGTATTTT; CDR3aa: CASSQRGGALDTQYF
abundance: NA; d_gene: NA; j_gene: TRBJ2-3; v_gene: TRBV6-5; CDR3nt: TGTGCCAGCAGCCCGGGCACAGATACGCAGTATTTT; CDR3aa: CASSPGTDTQYF
abundance: NA; d_gene: NA; j_gene: TRBJ1-1; v_gene: TRBV20-1; CDR3nt: TGCAGTGCCCTTAGCGGTACTGAAGCTTTCTTT; CDR3aa: CSALSGTEAFF
abundance: NA; d_gene: TRBD2; j_gene: TRBJ2-1; v_gene: TRBV3-1/TRBV3-2; CDR3nt: TGTGCCAGCAGCCAAGTTAATCTAGCGGGGGCTTACAATGAGCAGTTCTTC; CDR3aa: CASSQVNLAGAYNEQFF
abundance: NA; d_gene: NA; j_gene: TRBJ2-7; v_gene: TRBV3-1/TRBV3-2; CDR3nt: TGTGCCAGCAGCCAAATATCGTACGAGCAGTACTTC; CDR3aa: CASSQISYEQYF
abundance: NA; d_gene: TRBD1; j_gene: TRBJ2-7; v_gene: TRBV5-1; CDR3nt: TGCGCCAGCAGCCAGGGACAGGGAGGTTACGAGCAGTACTTC; CDR3aa: CASSQGQGGYEQYF
abundance: NA; d_gene: NA; j_gene: TRBJ2-2; v_gene: TRBV21-1; CDR3nt: TGTGCCAGCAGCACCGGGGCGGGAGAAACCGGGGAGCTGTTTTTT; CDR3aa: CASSTGAGETGELFF
abundance: NA; d_gene: NA; j_gene: TRBJ2-7; v_gene: TRBV21-1; CDR3nt: TGTGCCAGCAGCACGACCAGACAGGAAACCTACGAGCAGTACTTC; CDR3aa: CASSTTRQETYEQYF
abundance: NA; d_gene: TRBD2; j_gene: TRBJ2-1; v_gene: TRBV6-5; CDR3nt: TGTGCCAGCAGCAAGAGCGGGGGCTCCTACAATGAGCAGTTCTTC; CDR3aa: CASSKSGGSYNEQFF
abundance: NA; d_gene: NA; j_gene: TRBJ1-2; v_gene: TRBV5-1; CDR3nt: TGCGCCAGCAGCTTGTCAGGGTTCACTTTAAACTATGGCTACACCTTC; CDR3aa: CASSLSGFTLNYGYTF
abundance: NA; d_gene: NA; j_gene: TRBJ1-5; v_gene: TRBV7-9; CDR3nt: TGTGCCAGCAGCTTAGTGACAGAGAAACAGCCCCAGCATTTT; CDR3aa: CASSLVTEKQPQHF
abundance: NA; d_gene: NA; j_gene: TRBJ1-6; v_gene: TRBV7-2; CDR3nt: TGTGCCAGCAGCTCACTAGGGTCCGATAATTCACCCCTCCACTTT; CDR3aa: CASSSLGSDNSPLHF
abundance: NA; d_gene: NA; j_gene: TRBJ2-7; v_gene: TRBV13; CDR3nt: TGTGCCAGCAGCTTAGGGTCGGGGAGGAGGGGAAGAAACTACGAGCAGTACTTC; CDR3aa: CASSLGSGRRGRNYEQYF
abundance: NA; d_gene: NA; j_gene: TRBJ1-2; v_gene: TRBV18; CDR3nt: TGTGCCAGCTCACCACGTGCAGCTAACTATGGCTACACCTTC; CDR3aa: CASSPRAANYGYTF
abundance: NA; d_gene: NA; j_gene: TRBJ1-1; v_gene: TRBV9; CDR3nt: TGTGCCAGCAGCGTTTTTTCGGGGGGTGAAGCTTTCTTT; CDR3aa: CASSVFSGGEAFF
abundance: NA; d_gene: TRBD1; j_gene: TRBJ1-2; v_gene: TRBV7-6; CDR3nt: TGTGCCAGCAGCTCAGGGGACAGGGTTGACTACACCTTC; CDR3aa: CASSSGDRVDYTF
abundance: NA; d_gene: NA; j_gene: TRBJ2-5; v_gene: TRBV11-2; CDR3nt: TGTGCCAGCAGCTTAGCAGAGACAGATACCCCGCGTATTAAAGAGACCCAGTACTTC; CDR3aa: CASSLAETDTPRIKETQYF
abundance: NA; d_gene: NA; j_gene: TRBJ2-1; v_gene: TRBV18; CDR3nt: TGTGCCAGCTCACCACCGGGAGCCGGTGAGCAGTTCTTC; CDR3aa: CASSPPGAGEQFF
abundance: NA; d_gene: NA; j_gene: TRBJ1-4; v_gene: TRBV2; CDR3nt: TGTGCCAGCCATAGGCGGGGGACGTCTAATGAAAAACTGTTTTTT; CDR3aa: CASHRRGTSNEKLFF
abundance: NA; d_gene: TRBD2; j_gene: TRBJ2-5; v_gene: TRBV9; CDR3nt: TGTGCCAGCAGCGTTCGGCGGGGGGCTGAGGAGACCCAGTACTTC; CDR3aa: CASSVRRGAEETQYF
abundance: once; d_gene: NA; j_gene: TRBJ1-5; v_gene: TRBV19; CDR3nt: TGTGCCAGTAGTATTCGCGCCCAGCCCCAGCATTTT; CDR3aa: CASSIRAQPQHF
abundance: few; d_gene: NA; j_gene: TRBJ1-2; v_gene: TRBV5-1; CDR3nt: TGCGCCAGCAGCTTCGGGGGAGACTATGGCTACACCTTC; CDR3aa: CASSFGGDYGYTF